The entry below describes one T cell receptor (beta chain). The data were taken from a study of OX40 agonist ivuxolimab in advanced cancers. About the study: One hepatocellular carcinoma and a couple of cutaneous melanoma patients partially responded.

Measured with immunoSEQ multiplex PCR; TCRdb has only the in-frame clones, and not every one. The data show 35,000 to 40,000 clones, with roughly 78% seen just once and around 1.9% held by the top ten. V was clipped by 6 bases and J by 6 bases; unmatched bases: 7. Germline V lookup: CDR1 MNHEY, CDR2 SVGAGI. The CDR3 runs to 15 residues. This chain uses TRBV6-5 with TRBJ1-5; 11 positions agree with TRBD1. This specimen consisted of CD4+ or CD8+ T cells sorted from blood, obtained in a trial of the OX40 agonist ivuxolimab. The source of this sequence is an adult with an advanced solid tumor such as melanoma, head and neck, liver or kidney cancer. The CDR3 coding sequence is TGTGCCAGCAGCAAAGGACAGGGGGCGATTCAGCCCCAGCATTTT. Its translation: CASSKGQGAIQPQHF.